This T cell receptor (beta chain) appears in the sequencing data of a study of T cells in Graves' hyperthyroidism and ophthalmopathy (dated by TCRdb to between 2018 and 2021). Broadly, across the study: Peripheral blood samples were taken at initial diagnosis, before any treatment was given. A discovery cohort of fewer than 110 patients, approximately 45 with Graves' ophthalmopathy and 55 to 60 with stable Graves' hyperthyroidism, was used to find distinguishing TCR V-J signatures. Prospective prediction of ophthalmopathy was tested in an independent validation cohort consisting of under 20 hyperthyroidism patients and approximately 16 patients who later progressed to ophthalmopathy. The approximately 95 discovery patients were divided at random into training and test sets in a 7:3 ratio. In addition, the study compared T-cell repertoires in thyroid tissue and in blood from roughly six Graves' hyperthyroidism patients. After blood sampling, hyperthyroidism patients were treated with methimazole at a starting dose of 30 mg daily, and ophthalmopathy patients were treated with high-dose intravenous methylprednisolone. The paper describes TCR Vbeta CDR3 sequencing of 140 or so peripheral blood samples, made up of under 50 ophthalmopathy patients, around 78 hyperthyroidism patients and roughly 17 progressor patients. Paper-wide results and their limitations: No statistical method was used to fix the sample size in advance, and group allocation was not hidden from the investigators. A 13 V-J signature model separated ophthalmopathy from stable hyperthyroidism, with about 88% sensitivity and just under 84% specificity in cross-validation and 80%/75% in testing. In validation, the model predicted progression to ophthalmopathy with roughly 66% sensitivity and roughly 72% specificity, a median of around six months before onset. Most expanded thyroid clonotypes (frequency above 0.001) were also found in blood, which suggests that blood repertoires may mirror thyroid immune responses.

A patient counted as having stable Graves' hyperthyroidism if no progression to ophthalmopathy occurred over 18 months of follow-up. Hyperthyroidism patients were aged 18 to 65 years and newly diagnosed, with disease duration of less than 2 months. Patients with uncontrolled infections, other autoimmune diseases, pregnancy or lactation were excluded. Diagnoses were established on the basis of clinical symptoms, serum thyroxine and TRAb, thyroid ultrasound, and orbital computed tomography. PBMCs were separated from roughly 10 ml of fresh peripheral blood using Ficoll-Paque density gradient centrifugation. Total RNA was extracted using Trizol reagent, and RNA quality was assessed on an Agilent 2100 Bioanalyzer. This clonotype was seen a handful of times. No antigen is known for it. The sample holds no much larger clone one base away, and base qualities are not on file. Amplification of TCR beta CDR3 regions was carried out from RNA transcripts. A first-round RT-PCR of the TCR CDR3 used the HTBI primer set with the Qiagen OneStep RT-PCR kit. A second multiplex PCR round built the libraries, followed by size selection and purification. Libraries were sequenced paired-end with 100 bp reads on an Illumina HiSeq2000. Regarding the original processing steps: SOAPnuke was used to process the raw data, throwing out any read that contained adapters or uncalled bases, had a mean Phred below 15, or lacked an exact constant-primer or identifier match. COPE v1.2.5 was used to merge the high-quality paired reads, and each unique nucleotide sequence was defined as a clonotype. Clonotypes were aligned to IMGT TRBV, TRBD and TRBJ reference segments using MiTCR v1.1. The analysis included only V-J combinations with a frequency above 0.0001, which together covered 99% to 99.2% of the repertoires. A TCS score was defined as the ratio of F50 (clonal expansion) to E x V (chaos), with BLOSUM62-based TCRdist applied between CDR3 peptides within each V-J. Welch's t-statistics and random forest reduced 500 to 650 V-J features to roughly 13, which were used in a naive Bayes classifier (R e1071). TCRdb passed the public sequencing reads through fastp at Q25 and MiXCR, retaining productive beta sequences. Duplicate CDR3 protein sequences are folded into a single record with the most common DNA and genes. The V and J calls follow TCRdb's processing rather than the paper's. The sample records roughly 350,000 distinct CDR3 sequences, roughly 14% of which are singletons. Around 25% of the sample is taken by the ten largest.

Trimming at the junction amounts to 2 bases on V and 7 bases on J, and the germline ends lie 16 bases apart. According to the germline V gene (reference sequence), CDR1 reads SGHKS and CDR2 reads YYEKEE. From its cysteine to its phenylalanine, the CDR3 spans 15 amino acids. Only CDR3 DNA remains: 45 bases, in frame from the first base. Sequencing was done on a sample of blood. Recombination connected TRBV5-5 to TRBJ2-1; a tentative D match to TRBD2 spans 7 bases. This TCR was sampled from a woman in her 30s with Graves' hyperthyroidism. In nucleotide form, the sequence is TGTGCCAGCAGCTTTCCGGGGGGCGAGAGGAATGAGCAGTTCTTC. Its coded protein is CASSFPGGERNEQFF.